This T cell receptor (beta chain) was recorded in a study of graft-versus-host responses after intestinal transplantation. At the level of the study: Transplants were multivisceral, liver-intestinal, or isolated intestinal. All recipients were given anti-thymocyte globulin induction, and tacrolimus and steroids were then administered for around three years. Study-wide findings and caveats: Circulating GvH clone levels at their peak were associated with HvG declines (early post-transplant). Researchers found GvH clones in recipient marrow, and some showed up first in ileum or blood.

The CDR3 sequence is 14 residues long. Germline assignment: CDR1 SGHNT and CDR2 YENEEA. Losses at the gene ends were 5 bases for V and 5 bases for J; bases not matched to a gene: 6. Comments on this clone: Its antigen is still unknown.

Sequenced by immunoSEQ multiplex PCR; TCRdb stores in-frame clones only, minus some. The repertoire holds 55,000 to 70,000 clones, with 90% to 95% as singletons. This TCR was sampled from a human patient who received an intestinal transplant, so some T cells may come from the graft donor. Here the sequenced sample was PBMCs, taken around 120 days after intestinal transplantation. The genes are TRBV11-3 and TRBJ2-1; 7 bases fit TRBD1. CDR3 region: CASSPRTGNNEQFF. The CDR3 nucleotides are TGTGCCAGCAGCCCCAGGACAGGTAACAATGAGCAGTTCTTC.